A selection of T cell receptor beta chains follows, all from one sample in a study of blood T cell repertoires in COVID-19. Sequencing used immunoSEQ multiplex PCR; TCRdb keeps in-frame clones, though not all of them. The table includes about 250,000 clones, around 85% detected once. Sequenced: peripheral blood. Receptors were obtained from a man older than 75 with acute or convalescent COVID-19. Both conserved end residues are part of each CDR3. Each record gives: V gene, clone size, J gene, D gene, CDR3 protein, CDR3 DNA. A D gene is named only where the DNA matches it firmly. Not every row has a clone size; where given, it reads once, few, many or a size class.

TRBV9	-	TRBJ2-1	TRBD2	CASSVVVSGTYNEQFF	TGTGCCAGCAGCGTAGTGGTAAGCGGGACTTACAATGAGCAGTTCTTC
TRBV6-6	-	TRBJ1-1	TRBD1	CASSDRDSLVTEAFF	TGTGCCAGCAGTGACCGGGACAGCCTAGTCACTGAAGCTTTCTTT
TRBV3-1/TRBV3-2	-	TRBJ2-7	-	CASSLSIQSSYEQYF	TGTGCCAGCAGCCTATCCATACAGAGCTCCTACGAGCAGTACTTC
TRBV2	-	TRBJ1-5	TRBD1	CASKKGTGNQPQHF	TGTGCCAGCAAAAAGGGGACAGGCAATCAGCCCCAGCATTTT
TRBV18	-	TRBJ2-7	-	CASSPPMRGQSYEQYF	TGTGCCAGCTCACCACCGATGAGGGGACAATCCTACGAGCAGTACTTC
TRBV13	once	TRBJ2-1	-	CASSLGLDSYNEQFF	TGTGCCAGCAGCTTAGGCCTAGACTCCTACAATGAGCAGTTCTTC
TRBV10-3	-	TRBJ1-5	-	CAISDYGGNQPQHF	TGTGCCATCAGTGATTACGGTGGCAATCAGCCCCAGCATTTT
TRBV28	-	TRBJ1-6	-	CAVQGLNSYNSPLHF	TGTGCCGTACAGGGCCTGAACTCCTATAATTCACCCCTCCACTTT
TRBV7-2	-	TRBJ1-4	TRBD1	CASSQDRTGEKLFF	TGTGCCAGCAGCCAGGACAGGACAGGGGAAAAACTGTTTTTT
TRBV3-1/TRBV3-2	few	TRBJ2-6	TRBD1	CASSQDLVRQGASGANVLTF	TGTGCCAGCAGCCAAGATCTGGTAAGACAGGGGGCGTCTGGGGCCAACGTCCTGACTTTC
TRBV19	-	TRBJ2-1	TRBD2	CASSIGLAGERRNNEQFF	TGTGCCAGTAGTATAGGACTAGCGGGAGAGAGAAGAAACAATGAGCAGTTCTTC
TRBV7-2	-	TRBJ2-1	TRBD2	CASSSRGSGGSYNEQFF	TGTGCCAGCAGCTCAAGAGGATCGGGAGGCTCCTACAATGAGCAGTTCTTC
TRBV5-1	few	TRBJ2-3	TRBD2	CASSLGTVAGVTDTQYF	TGCGCCAGCAGCTTGGGGACTGTAGCGGGGGTCACAGATACGCAGTATTTT
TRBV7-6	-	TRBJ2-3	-	CASSFAFWASGADTQYF	TGTGCCAGCAGCTTCGCATTTTGGGCCTCTGGCGCAGATACGCAGTATTTT